These 32 T cell receptor beta chains share one sample of origin, sequenced in a study of shared clonotypes between healthy human individuals. The table came from immunoSEQ multiplex PCR; TCRdb's copy has only in-frame clones and leaves some out. Among more than 550,000 clones listed, just over 90% were seen once. Naive-designated CD8 cells lacked CD45RO, were positively enriched for CCR7, and omitted terminally differentiated effector memory CD45RA+ cells. The sample taken for sequencing was naive CD8+ T cells sorted from blood. Every receptor here comes from a young man in good health.

The V gene is TRBV7-6, the J gene TRBJ2-1, with 12 bases matching TRBD2. The junction had 9 bases not matched to a gene; V was cut back by 5 bases and J by 7 bases. Per the germline V gene, CDR1 is SGHVS and CDR2 is FNYEAQ. This CDR3 is built from 16 residues. The CDR3 here is CASSLSTSGRWNEQFF. The CDR3 DNA reads as TGTGCCAGCAGCCTTAGTACTAGCGGGAGGTGGAATGAGCAGTTCTTC.

This chain joins TRBV11-2 and TRBJ2-7; 12 bases align to TRBD2. The germline V gene has CDR1 SGHAT and CDR2 FQNNGV. The CDR3 has 15 amino acids. Trimming removed 5 bases from V and 0 bases from J; junction bases left unmatched: 2. CDR3 sequence reads: CASSQGLAGSYEQYF. The CDR3 DNA sequence: TGTGCCAGCAGCCAGGGACTAGCGGGCTCCTACGAGCAGTACTTC.

This clone was seen only once. The V call is TRBV14, the J call TRBJ2-1; D is unresolved. Germline CDR1 and CDR2: SGHDN and FVKESK. CDR3 length: 13 residues. Trimming removed 4 bases at V and 7 bases at J, with 11 bases between. The CDR3 bases are TGTGCCAGCAGCCCTAGAGGACGAAATGAGCAGTTCTTC. It yields the protein CASSPRGRNEQFF.

The V gene is TRBV4-1, the J gene TRBJ2-7; 13 bases map to TRBD2. V trimming: 5 bases; J trimming: 4 bases; junction bases outside the gene matches: 5. The CDR3 totals 15 residues. Germline V lookup: CDR1 MGHRA, CDR2 YSYEKL. The CDR3 spells CASSYTSGRGYEQYF. The CDR3 DNA reads as TGCGCCAGCAGCTATACTAGCGGGAGGGGGTACGAGCAGTACTTC.

The V call is TRBV28, the J call TRBJ2-5; the D gene is possibly TRBD1 (5 bases). TRBJ2-7 explains the end of the DNA better; the J call may be wrong. This CDR3 has 13 residues. Per the germline V gene, CDR1 is MDHEN and CDR2 is SYDVKM. DNA of the CDR3: TGTGCCAGCGCGCAGGGTAGCCGCTACGAGCAGTACTTC. Its translation: CASAQGSRYEQYF.

The chain is built from TRBV4-1 and TRBJ1-2, with D unclear. The CDR3 length is 13 residues. Trimming took 1 base from V and 7 from J, leaving 10 bases between them. CDR1 is MGHRA, CDR2 YSYEKL, per germline. The CDR3 DNA reads TGCGCCAGCAGCCAAGGGAAGACGGGTGGCTACACCTTC. Translated: CASSQGKTGGYTF.

The chain recombines TRBV9 with TRBJ2-1; no definite D call. The CDR3 length is 12 residues. Trimming pared 4 bases from V and 8 bases from J, leaving 10 bases between. Looked up from germline, CDR1 is SGDLS and CDR2 is YYNGEE. Here the CDR3 DNA reads TGTGCCAGCAGCTATGACCCACATGAGCAGTTCTTC. Translated: CASSYDPHEQFF.

The genes are TRBV7-9 and TRBJ2-7; D uncertain. This CDR3 has 12 amino acids. The V end was cut by 3 bases, the J end by 4 bases, with 7 bases between. Germline values: CDR1 SEHNR, CDR2 FQNEAQ (reference sequence). The CDR3 bases are TGTGCCAGCAGCTTCGCCGTATACGAGCAGTACTTC. This gives the protein CASSFAVYEQYF.

The chain has TRBV2 and TRBJ1-5; perhaps TRBD1 as D (5 bases). Germline CDR1 and CDR2: SNHLY and FYNNEI. The V gene lost 0 bases and the J gene lost 1 base, with 7 bases spanning the gap. The CDR3 runs 15 residues. CDR3 nucleotide sequence: TGTGCCAGCAGTGAAGCCGGGGACAGCAATCAGCCCCAGCATTTT. Translating gives CASSEAGDSNQPQHF.

V usage is TRBV29-1 and J usage is TRBJ2-5, with 9 bases identical to TRBD2. There are 15 residues in the CDR3. The V gene's germline CDR1 is SQVTM and CDR2 ANQGSEA. Germline trimming cut 0 bases from V and 5 bases from J; bases unmatched to any gene: 7. CDR3 sequence: CSVEDRVSGSETQYF. CDR3 coding DNA: TGCAGCGTTGAAGATCGGGTTAGCGGGAGCGAGACCCAGTACTTC.

The chain employs TRBV30 and TRBJ2-3; D perhaps matches TRBD2 (6 bases). From germline, CDR1 is GTSNPN and CDR2 SVGIG (reference sequence). V shed 1 base and J shed 2 bases, with 10 bases lying between them. The CDR3 sequence is 14 residues long. The CDR3 bases are TGTGCCTGGAGTGGAGTAGCGGACACAGATACGCAGTATTTT. Translation: CAWSGVADTDTQYF.

CDR3 residues: CASRGDDEKLFF. As DNA, the CDR3 is TGTGCCAGCAGAGGGGATGATGAAAAACTGTTTTTT. The genes are TRBV9 and TRBJ1-4, with D possibly matching TRBD1 (5 bases). There are 12 residues in the CDR3. V was cut by 5 bases and J by 6 bases, with 8 bases left in between. CDR1 is SGDLS, CDR2 YYNGEE, per germline.

This clone appeared a single time. The chain recombines TRBV7-6 with TRBJ2-7; 8 nucleotides align to TRBD1. The germline gives CDR1 SGHVS, CDR2 FNYEAQ. The CDR3 is 15 amino acids. V was pared by 5 bases and J by 3 bases, with 9 bases of the junction left unmatched. In DNA form, the CDR3 reads TGTGCCAGCAGCCGTTTCCGGGACAGGCGCTACGAGCAGTACTTC. Translation gives CASSRFRDRRYEQYF.

This clone was observed a single time. Its ends do not fully match the called genes, so a read error is possible. The rearrangement uses TRBV11-2 and TRBJ2-5, with D hard to call. Germline CDR1 and CDR2: SGHAT and FQNNGV. The CDR3 has 12 amino acids. CDR3 region: CASSVDRETQYF. The CDR3 DNA reads as TGTGCCAGCAGCGTAGACCGGGAGACCCAGTACTTC. The whole variable domain, remainder taken from reference TRBV11-2 and TRBJ2-5, is EAGVAQSPRYKIIEKRQSVAFWCNPISGHATLYWYQQILGQGPKLLIQFQNNGVVDDSQLPKDRFSAERLKGVDSTLKIQPAKLEDSAVYLCASSVDRETQYFGPGTRLLVL.

The chain recombines TRBV7-9 with TRBJ1-2, with D tentatively TRBD1 (5 bases). Germline V gene sequence: CDR1 SEHNR, CDR2 FQNEAQ (reference sequence). The CDR3 has 14 amino acids. V shed 7 bases and J shed 4 bases, with 16 bases lying between them. In DNA, the CDR3 is TGTGCCAGCACTATAGGGCAGGGAGGCTATGGCTACACCTTC. The encoded protein is CASTIGQGGYGYTF.

This chain uses TRBV27 with TRBJ1-1; possibly TRBD1 for D (6 bases). V was clipped by 6 bases and J by 1 base, with 12 bases between them. Germline loops: CDR1 MNHEY, CDR2 SMNVEV (reference sequence). The CDR3 contains 14 residues. CDR3 loop: CASSPGTWNTEAFF. In DNA, the CDR3 is TGTGCCAGCAGCCCCGGGACATGGAACACTGAAGCTTTCTTT.

The chain has TRBV27 and TRBJ2-3; D is possibly TRBD1 (6 bases). The V end lost 1 base, the J end lost 2 bases, and 19 bases lay between the germline ends. This CDR3 is 18 amino acids long. Germline CDR1 and CDR2: MNHEY and SMNVEV (reference sequence). The CDR3 sequence is CASSLLQGSTPDTDTQYF. In nucleotides, the CDR3 is TGTGCCAGCAGTTTATTACAGGGATCAACCCCTGACACAGATACGCAGTATTTT.

This clone was counted a few times. This chain joins TRBV4-2 and TRBJ2-5; 7 positions agree with TRBD2. V lost 0 bases to trimming and J lost 2 bases; unmatched junction nucleotides: 6. Germline CDR1 is LGHNA and CDR2 is YNFKEQ. The CDR3 consists of 16 residues. The CDR3 sequence is CASSQELASGQETQYF. The DNA of the CDR3 is TGTGCCAGCAGCCAAGAGCTGGCTAGCGGACAAGAGACCCAGTACTTC.

The CDR3 nucleotides read TGTGCCAGCAGCCTTACTGAGAGAGACTACGAGCAGTACTTC. Amino acids: CASSLTERDYEQYF. The chain links TRBV7-9 to TRBJ2-7; D uncertain. V lost 5 bases and J lost 3, with 14 bases in between. Germline assignment: CDR1 SEHNR and CDR2 FQNEAQ (reference sequence). CDR3 length equals 14 residues.

In its sample, this clone was seen a few times. The gene calls are TRBV7-9 and TRBJ2-7; the D gene is possibly TRBD1 (6 bases). Germline values: CDR1 SEHNR, CDR2 FQNEAQ (reference sequence). With 5 bases removed from V and 2 bases from J, the gap between germline ends came to 16 bases. This CDR3 spans 15 amino acids. In DNA, the CDR3 is TGTGCCAGCAGCCATCGGACAGCCCGAGCCTACGAGCAGTACTTC. Encoded protein: CASSHRTARAYEQYF.

This chain links TRBV28 with TRBJ2-2, with 11 bases fitting TRBD1. There are 16 residues in the CDR3. Germline CDR1 MDHEN, CDR2 SYDVKM. J was trimmed by 5 bases and V by 4 bases; bases with no gene match: 6. CDR3 coding DNA: TGTGCCAGCAGTTCCCGGACAGGGGGCAGGACCGGGGAGCTGTTTTTT. Translation: CASSSRTGGRTGELFF.

This clone has just one count. J is TRBJ2-1 and V is TRBV11-2; weak D call: TRBD1 (5 bases). Germline-derived CDR1 and CDR2 are SGHAT and FQNNGV. Trimming took off 5 bases at V and 4 bases at J, with 9 bases between the two ends. The CDR3 spans 13 residues. The CDR3 DNA reads TGTGCCAGCAGCCTGGACATATACAATGAGCAGTTCTTC. Translating gives CASSLDIYNEQFF.

The V gene is TRBV9, the J gene TRBJ2-1; D is unresolved. Germline lookup yields CDR1 SGDLS and CDR2 YYNGEE. This CDR3 region has 15 residues. Trimming cost V 0 bases and J 8 bases, with 15 bases left between them. The CDR3 DNA is TGTGCCAGCAGCGTAGCTCCCGACCTTAGGGATGAGCAGTTCTTC. It yields the protein CASSVAPDLRDEQFF. Looking up the rest from reference TRBV9 and TRBJ2-1 gives the full variable domain: DSGVTQTPKHLITATGQRVTLRCSPRSGDLSVYWYQQSLDQGLQFLIQYYNGEERAKGNILERFSAQQFPDLHSELNLSSLELGDSALYFCASSVAPDLRDEQFFGPGTRLTVL.

This chain links TRBV5-4 with TRBJ2-1; D might be TRBD2 (6 bases). Germline CDR1 SGHNT, CDR2 YYREEE (reference sequence). The CDR3 extends over 16 amino acids. Deletions cut 4 bases from V and 5 bases from J, with 19 bases between. The CDR3, as DNA: TGTGCCAGCAGCGGGGAGATCGGAGGGCTAGACAATGAGCAGTTCTTC. Translated, it gives CASSGEIGGLDNEQFF.

The chain employs TRBV27 and TRBJ2-4; 7 nucleotides line up with TRBD2. Germline CDR1 MNHEY, CDR2 SMNVEV (reference sequence). V gave up 7 bases and J gave up 2 bases; unmatched junction bases: 2. This CDR3 has 13 residues. CDR3 sequence: CASTAGTKNIQYF. In DNA form, the CDR3 reads TGTGCCAGCACAGCGGGAACCAAAAACATTCAGTACTTC.

The rearrangement uses TRBV19 and TRBJ2-2, with no clear D. V was shortened by 7 bases and J by 4 bases, with 10 bases between the two germline ends. From germline, CDR1 is LNHDA and CDR2 SQIVND (reference sequence). The CDR3 loop spans 13 amino acids. DNA of the CDR3: TGTGCCAGTACCCCACAGAGCACCGGGGAGCTGTTTTTT. It translates to CASTPQSTGELFF.

The V and J genes are TRBV28 and TRBJ2-5, with TRBD1 identical over 7 bases. Germline CDR1 is MDHEN and CDR2 is SYDVKM. V shed 5 bases, J shed 3 bases, and the junction held 3 bases outside the gene matches. The CDR3 extends over 13 amino acids. The DNA for the CDR3 is TGTGCCAGCAGTCTCGACAGGGAAGAGACCCAGTACTTC. It translates to CASSLDREETQYF.

The chain has TRBV28 and TRBJ2-3; D not certain. The CDR3 runs to 11 residues. Per germline, CDR1 MDHEN and CDR2 SYDVKM. V gave up 3 bases and J gave up 5 bases, with 3 bases separating them. The CDR3 nucleotides read TGTGCCAGCAGTTTCTTAGATACGCAGTATTTT. It encodes CASSFLDTQYF.

The V and J genes are TRBV9 and TRBJ2-1; D unclear. In germline, CDR1 is SGDLS, CDR2 YYNGEE. The CDR3 runs 15 residues. Trimming removed 0 bases at V and 0 bases at J, with 7 bases between. CDR3: CASSVGWSSYNEQFF. The CDR3 DNA reads TGTGCCAGCAGCGTAGGGTGGAGCTCCTACAATGAGCAGTTCTTC.

V gene TRBV19 combines with J gene TRBJ2-7; no reliable D call. Trimming stripped 3 bases from V and 5 bases from J, with 11 bases between. The CDR3 loop spans 13 amino acids. Germline CDR1 LNHDA, CDR2 SQIVND (reference sequence). Here the CDR3 DNA reads TGTGCCAGTAGTATCCAAATTGGGAACGAGCAGTACTTC. This sequence encodes CASSIQIGNEQYF.

The rearrangement links TRBV6-5 to TRBJ2-7; 11 bases fit TRBD2. This CDR3 comprises 14 residues. The V segment lost 4 bases and the J segment 4 bases; nucleotides outside the gene matches: 3. Germline CDR1 and CDR2: MNHEY and SVGAGI. In nucleotides, the CDR3 is TGTGCCAGCAGTTCGGGGACTAGCGGTTACGAGCAGTACTTC. Translation: CASSSGTSGYEQYF.

V gene TRBV7-9 combines with J gene TRBJ2-1; unclear D gene. V gave up 1 base and J gave up 0 bases, with 10 bases separating them. The CDR3 consists of 16 residues. Germline loops: CDR1 SEHNR, CDR2 FQNEAQ (reference sequence). This CDR3 is CASSLDGTSSYNEQFF. CDR3 in DNA: TGTGCCAGCAGCTTAGACGGAACGAGCTCCTACAATGAGCAGTTCTTC.